The next 19 T cell receptor beta chains were all read from a single sample in a study of T cells in Graves' hyperthyroidism and ophthalmopathy. Regions amplified from RNA transcripts were the TCR beta CDR3 regions. During a first-round RT-PCR of the TCR CDR3, the HTBI primer set was used. MiXCR was run by TCRdb on the multiplex PCR reads, yielding one entry per CDR3 protein. The sample has approximately 480,000 distinct CDR3 sequences, under 25% seen once. Sample: blood. The receptors come from a man between 18 and 35 years old with Graves' hyperthyroidism.

This sequence joins TRBV19 and TRBJ2-2; 8 bases align to TRBD2. Unmatched junction bases numbered 4, after V lost 3 bases and J lost 4 bases. Germline lookup yields CDR1 LNHDA and CDR2 SQIVND (reference sequence). The length of the CDR3 is 15 residues. CDR3 sequence reads: CASSMASGGTGELFF. The CDR3 nucleotides read TGTGCCAGTAGTATGGCGAGCGGGGGCACCGGGGAGCTGTTTTTT.

This clonotype was counted many times. The chain combines TRBV12-3 or TRBV12-4 with TRBJ1-1; D is unclear. The CDR3 has 15 residues. V lost 5 bases, J lost 1 base, and 14 bases lay in between. CDR3 in amino acids: CASSVRAGKNTEAFF. DNA of the CDR3: TGTGCCAGCAGTGTGAGGGCGGGAAAGAACACTGAAGCTTTCTTT.

The J gene is TRBJ2-7, the V gene TRBV6-1, with TRBD1 identical over 8 bases. Germline CDR1 and CDR2: MNHNS and SASEGT. The V and J ends lost 5 bases and 3 bases, in that order; junction bases with no gene match: 6. The length of the CDR3 is 14 residues. This chain's CDR3 is CASSRGTGNYEQYF. CDR3 nucleotides: TGTGCCAGCAGTCGGGGGACAGGAAACTACGAGCAGTACTTC.

This chain links TRBV20-1 with TRBJ1-5; TRBD1 might be the D (6 bases). Germline CDR1 DFQATT, CDR2 SNEGSKA (reference sequence). Trimming stripped 5 bases from V and 5 bases from J, with 13 bases between. The CDR3 covers 13 residues. The CDR3 nucleotides are TGCAGTGCTGTCAGGGGATTTGATCAGCCCCAGCATTTT. Amino acid sequence: CSAVRGFDQPQHF.

This clonotype was seen ten or more times. The CDR3 is CASSGTSGGPSSYEQYF. The CDR3 DNA sequence: TGTGCCAGCAGTGGGACTAGCGGGGGCCCCAGCTCCTACGAGCAGTACTTC. The rearrangement links TRBV2 to TRBJ2-7; 13 positions agree with TRBD2. The junction had 6 bases not matched to a gene; V was cut back by 4 bases and J by 0 bases. The germline gives CDR1 SNHLY, CDR2 FYNNEI. The CDR3 totals 17 residues. The full variable domain, rest sourced from reference TRBV2 and TRBJ2-7, is EPEVTQTPSHQVTQMGQEVILRCVPISNHLYFYWYRQILGQKVEFLVSFYNNEISEKSEIFDDQFSVERPDGSNFTLKIRSTKLEDSAMYFCASSGTSGGPSSYEQYFGPGTRLTVT.

J is TRBJ1-5 and V is TRBV27; D not certain. The CDR3 runs 13 residues. Trimming stripped 4 bases from V and 9 bases from J, with 13 bases between. Per germline, CDR1 MNHEY and CDR2 SMNVEV (reference sequence). CDR3 coding DNA: TGTGCCAGCAGTTCTCGGGGTGGCCGGCCCCAGCATTTT. Translating it yields CASSSRGGRPQHF.

This clonotype was detected ten times or more. J is TRBJ2-7 and V is TRBV20-1; D might be TRBD2 (5 bases). The CDR3 spans 13 residues. V was pared by 6 bases and J by 2 bases, with 14 bases between. Per germline, CDR1 DFQATT and CDR2 SNEGSKA (reference sequence). CDR3 sequence (DNA): TGCAGTGCGAGCGGACTGCTCACCTACGAGCAGTACTTC. It codes for CSASGLLTYEQYF.

The CDR3 bases are TGTGCCAGCAGCCAGACAGGGAGGAATTATGGCTACACCTTC. Its translation is CASSQTGRNYGYTF. The rearrangement uses TRBV5-6 and TRBJ1-2, with 7 bases identical to TRBD1. The CDR3 length is 14 residues. CDR1 and CDR2 from the germline V gene are SGHDT and YYEEEE. Unmatched junction bases numbered 8, after V lost 4 bases and J lost 5 bases.

This clonotype has ten or more counts. The chain has TRBV12-3 or TRBV12-4 and TRBJ1-3; D may be TRBD1 (6 bases). V dropped 2 bases and J dropped 0 bases, with 20 bases sitting between them. CDR3 length: 19 residues. DNA of the CDR3: TGTGCCAGCAGTTTAACGGGGGGGGACAAAAACCTCTCTGGAAACACCATATATTTT. Translated, it gives CASSLTGGDKNLSGNTIYF.

This clonotype was picked up a small number of times. This sequence joins TRBV6-8 and TRBJ2-7; 7 bases line up with TRBD2. Germline lookup yields CDR1 MNHGY and CDR2 SAAAGT. This CDR3 comprises 17 residues. The ends lost 3 bases at V and 2 bases at J; junction bases unmatched: 13. The CDR3 protein is CASSYSLVPSGAYEQYF. Here the CDR3 DNA reads TGTGCCAGCAGTTATAGTTTGGTCCCTAGCGGAGCCTACGAGCAGTACTTC.

This clonotype was picked up many times. The chain carries TRBV12-3 or TRBV12-4 and TRBJ1-2, with D perhaps matching TRBD1 (6 bases). The CDR3 runs 13 residues. With 3 bases removed from V and 3 bases from J, the gap between germline ends came to 8 bases. The CDR3 region is CASSLGAHYGYTF. The CDR3, as DNA: TGTGCCAGCAGTTTGGGGGCCCACTATGGCTACACCTTC.

CDR3 loop: CAWASPLTDNSPLHF. The DNA of the CDR3 is TGTGCCTGGGCCTCACCTTTGACGGACAATTCACCCCTCCACTTT. The chain has TRBV30 and TRBJ1-6; D gene uncertain. From germline, CDR1 is GTSNPN and CDR2 SVGIG (reference sequence). The V gene lost 5 bases and the J gene lost 7 bases, with 18 bases spanning the gap. The CDR3 is made up of 15 amino acids.

This chain connects TRBV6-1 to TRBJ1-1; 12 bases align to TRBD1. V trimming: 6 bases; J trimming: 11 bases; junction bases outside the gene matches: 10. CDR1 is MNHNS, CDR2 SASEGT, per germline. The CDR3 totals 14 residues. CDR3 protein: CASSPFPGQGAAFF. CDR3 bases: TGTGCCAGCAGCCCCTTCCCGGGACAGGGGGCGGCTTTCTTT.

In its sample, this clonotype was seen many times. The chain combines TRBV6-5 with TRBJ1-2; possible D gene TRBD1, 5 bases. CDR1 and CDR2 (germline): MNHEY, SVGAGI. Deletions cut 0 bases from V and 7 bases from J, with 9 bases between. The CDR3 spans 13 residues. DNA of the CDR3: TGTGCCAGCAGTTACTCGACGGGGCGTGGCTACACCTTC. Translated: CASSYSTGRGYTF.

This clonotype was counted ten times or more. The CDR3 protein is CSATRGLYTEAFF. The CDR3 coding sequence is TGCAGTGCTACAAGGGGCCTCTACACTGAAGCTTTCTTT. The rearrangement links TRBV20-1 to TRBJ1-1, with a tentative D call TRBD1 (5 bases). Per germline, CDR1 DFQATT and CDR2 SNEGSKA (reference sequence). CDR3 length: 13 residues. V was shortened by 4 bases and J by 3 bases, with 12 bases between the two germline ends.

The chain recombines TRBV5-1 with TRBJ2-7, with D perhaps being TRBD1 or TRBD2 (5 bases each). The germline V gene has CDR1 SGHRS and CDR2 YFSETQ. The CDR3 length is 13 residues. Trimming shortened V by 4 bases and J by 2 bases, and 10 bases separated the two germline ends. This chain's CDR3 is CASSGGRPYEQYF. CDR3 coding DNA: TGCGCCAGCAGCGGGGGTCGACCCTACGAGCAGTACTTC.

This clonotype appeared many times. This chain connects TRBV2 to TRBJ1-2; D remains ambiguous. Per the germline V gene, CDR1 is SNHLY and CDR2 is FYNNEI. The CDR3 extends over 13 amino acids. With 9 bases removed from V and 6 bases from J, the gap between germline ends came to 17 bases. The CDR3 nucleotides read TGTGCCAGTGCGGACGGAATAACTGATGGCTACACCTTC. Translation gives CASADGITDGYTF.

This clonotype was detected ten times or more. The chain links TRBV27 to TRBJ2-5; possible D gene TRBD1, 7 bases. Trimming stripped 9 bases from V and 1 base from J, with 12 bases between. The CDR3 extends over 13 amino acids. Germline V gene lookup returns CDR1 MNHEY and CDR2 SMNVEV (reference sequence). CDR3 in DNA: TGTGCCAGTGCGGGACAGATCCAAGAGACCCAGTACTTC. Its protein product is CASAGQIQETQYF.

This clonotype was picked up many times. This sequence joins TRBV19 and TRBJ1-1, with 7 bases identical to TRBD1. The CDR3 extends over 13 amino acids. Per germline, CDR1 LNHDA and CDR2 SQIVND (reference sequence). Unmatched junction bases numbered 6, after V lost 5 bases and J lost 6 bases. Written as DNA, the CDR3 is TGTGCCAGTAGTGCCCTACAGGGGTCTGAAGCTTTCTTT. Translated: CASSALQGSEAFF.